This T cell receptor (beta chain) came from a study of T cells after yellow fever vaccination. Overall study: The fractions with low cell numbers were processed using SMART-Seq v4 Ultra Low Input.

MiXCR, run by TCRdb on the 5' RACE reads, gives a single entry per CDR3 protein. The data contain around 590,000 distinct CDR3 sequences, over 9% of them singletons. In germline, CDR1 is LNHNV, CDR2 YYDKDF (reference sequence). There are 15 residues in the CDR3. The V segment lost 3 bases and the J segment 6 bases; nucleotides outside the gene matches: 3. There are a few counts of this clonotype. Sequenced material: PBMCs, taken on the day of the yellow fever booster vaccination. This receptor was identified in a man aged 30 to 45 who received the YFV17D yellow fever vaccine. The chain recombines TRBV15 with TRBJ2-1; TRBD1 matches at 12 bases. CDR3 bases: TGTGCCACCAGCAGCGGGACAGGGGGCTTCAATGAGCAGTTCTTC. Protein sequence: CATSSGTGGFNEQFF. Full variable domain (missing parts from reference TRBV15 and TRBJ2-1): DAMVIQNPRYQVTQFGKPVTLSCSQTLNHNVMYWYQQKSSQAPKLLFHYYDKDFNNEADTPDNFQSRRPNTSFCFLDIRSPGLGDTAMYLCATSSGTGGFNEQFFGPGTRLTVL.